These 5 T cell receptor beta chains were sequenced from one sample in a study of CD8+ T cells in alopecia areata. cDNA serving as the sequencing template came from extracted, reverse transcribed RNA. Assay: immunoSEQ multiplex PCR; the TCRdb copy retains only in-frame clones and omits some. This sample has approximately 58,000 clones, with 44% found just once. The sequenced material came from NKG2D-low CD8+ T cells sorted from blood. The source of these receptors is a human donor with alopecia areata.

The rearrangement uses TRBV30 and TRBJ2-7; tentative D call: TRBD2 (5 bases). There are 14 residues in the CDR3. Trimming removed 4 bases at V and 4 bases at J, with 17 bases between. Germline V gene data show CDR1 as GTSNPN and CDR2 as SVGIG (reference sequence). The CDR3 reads CAWTQGSVRYEQYF. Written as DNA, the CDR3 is TGTGCCTGGACCCAAGGGAGCGTTCGGTACGAGCAGTACTTC.

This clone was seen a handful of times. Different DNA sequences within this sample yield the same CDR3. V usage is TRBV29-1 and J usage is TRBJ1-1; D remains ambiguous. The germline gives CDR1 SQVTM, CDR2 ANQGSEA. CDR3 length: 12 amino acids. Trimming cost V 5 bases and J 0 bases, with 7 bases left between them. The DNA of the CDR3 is TGCAGCGTTTCCCGGGTGAACACTGAAGCTTTCTTT. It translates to CSVSRVNTEAFF.

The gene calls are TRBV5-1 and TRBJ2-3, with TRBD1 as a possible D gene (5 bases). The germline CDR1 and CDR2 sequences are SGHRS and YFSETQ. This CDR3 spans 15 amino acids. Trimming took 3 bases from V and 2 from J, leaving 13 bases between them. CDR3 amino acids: CASSSDSFPTDTQYF. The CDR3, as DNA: TGCGCCAGCAGCTCTGACAGTTTCCCCACAGATACGCAGTATTTT. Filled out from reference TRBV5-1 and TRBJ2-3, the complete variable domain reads KAGVTQTPRYLIKTRGQQVTLSCSPISGHRSVSWYQQTPGQGLQFLFEYFSETQRNKGNFPGRFSGRQFSNSRSEMNVSTLELGDSALYLCASSSDSFPTDTQYFGPGTRLTVL.

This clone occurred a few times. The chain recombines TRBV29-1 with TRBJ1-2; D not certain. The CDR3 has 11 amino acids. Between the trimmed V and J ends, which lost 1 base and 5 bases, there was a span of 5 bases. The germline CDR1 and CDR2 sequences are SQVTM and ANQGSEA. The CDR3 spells CSVEGVYGYTF. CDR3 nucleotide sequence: TGCAGCGTTGAAGGAGTATATGGCTACACCTTC.

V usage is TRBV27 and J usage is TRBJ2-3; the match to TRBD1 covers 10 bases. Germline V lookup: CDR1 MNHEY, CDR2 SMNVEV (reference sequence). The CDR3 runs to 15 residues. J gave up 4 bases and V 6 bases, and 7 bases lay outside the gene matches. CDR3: CASRLGGQGSDTQYF. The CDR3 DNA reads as TGTGCCAGCAGACTTGGGGGACAGGGGTCAGATACGCAGTATTTT.